This TCR beta chain stems from a study of blood T cell repertoires in COVID-19. Those enrolled in Seattle joined during active infection and were followed longitudinally afterward. TCRdb's table, derived via immunoSEQ multiplex PCR, lists solely in-frame clones and lacks some. This table has more than 85,000 clones, 80% to 90% appearing once. Germline loops: CDR1 MDHEN, CDR2 SYDVKM. V was pared by 5 bases and J by 5 bases, with 15 bases between. This CDR3 has 14 residues. This rearrangement joins TRBV28 to TRBJ1-2, with a possible D match to TRBD1 (6 bases). What was sequenced was peripheral blood. The TCR was taken from a human donor with COVID-19, enrolled during active disease. The donor label of this sample is uncertain. The CDR3, as DNA: TGTGCCAGCAGTGACCAGGGGCTCTGGTATGGCTACACCTTC. Its translation: CASSDQGLWYGYTF.